One sample yielded the 10 T cell receptor beta chains listed below, sequenced in a study of cytomegalovirus exposure and HLA in healthy donors. The PCR had 60 Vbeta and 13 Jbeta primers. Some clones are missing from TCRdb's copy, which holds only in-frame ones; the method was immunoSEQ multiplex PCR. This sample has under 200,000 clones, with around 79% found just once. Sequencing used PBMCs. The receptors stem from a man in his fifties in good health and CMV-seropositive.

V gene TRBV9 combines with J gene TRBJ2-5, with TRBD1 matching over 7 bases. V lost 3 bases to trimming and J lost 4 bases; unmatched junction nucleotides: 6. Germline CDR1 is SGDLS and CDR2 is YYNGEE. The CDR3 covers 14 residues. CDR3 sequence reads: CASSARTGVETQYF. DNA for the CDR3: TGTGCCAGCAGCGCGAGGACAGGAGTAGAGACCCAGTACTTC.

This clone was found a few times. This rearrangement joins TRBV10-1 to TRBJ2-3; D not certain. Germline V gene lookup returns CDR1 WNHNN and CDR2 SYGVQD (reference sequence). The CDR3 is made up of 13 amino acids. Trimming left V 8 bases short and J 2 bases short, with 11 bases between. Written as DNA, the CDR3 is TGCGCCAGCCAACCGAGCGACACAGATACGCAGTATTTT. This codes for CASQPSDTDTQYF.

This chain connects TRBV5-1 to TRBJ1-1, with 12 bases fitting TRBD1. The CDR3 runs 15 residues. Germline V gene lookup returns CDR1 SGHRS and CDR2 YFSETQ. Germline trimming cut 3 bases from V and 4 bases from J; bases unmatched to any gene: 4. CDR3 in DNA: TGCGCCAGCAGCTCGGGACAGGGGGCGATCACTGAAGCTTTCTTT. This gives the protein CASSSGQGAITEAFF.

This clone was counted a few times. The chain has TRBV4-2 and TRBJ2-7, with D maybe TRBD2 (7 bases). The germline gives CDR1 LGHNA, CDR2 YNFKEQ. V lost 3 bases to trimming and J lost 7 bases, with 19 bases between them. The CDR3 is 15 residues long. This CDR3 is CASSQVAGASSEQYF. The CDR3 nucleotides read TGTGCCAGCAGCCAGGTCGCGGGGGCGAGTAGTGAGCAGTACTTC.

The chain carries TRBV7-2 and TRBJ2-7, with a possible D match to TRBD2 (5 bases). Trimming left V 5 bases short and J 2 bases short, with 16 bases between. Per germline, CDR1 SGHTA and CDR2 FQGNSA. The CDR3 has 15 residues. DNA for the CDR3: TGTGCCAGCAGCGCCCGGGATTCCTCAACCTACGAGCAGTACTTC. This translates into CASSARDSSTYEQYF.

The V gene is TRBV6-1, the J gene TRBJ1-5; 9 bases line up with TRBD1. Trimming cost V 5 bases and J 3 bases; bases outside gene matches: 5. The CDR3 has 15 amino acids. The germline V gene encodes CDR1 MNHNS and CDR2 SASEGT. In DNA form, the CDR3 reads TGTGCCAGCAGTCATGGGACAGGGAACAATCAGCCCCAGCATTTT. Its translation: CASSHGTGNNQPQHF.

Only a few counts were recorded for this clone. The V call is TRBV7-2, the J call TRBJ1-1; TRBD1 aligns across 10 bases. The junction had 2 bases not matched to a gene; V was cut back by 4 bases and J by 0 bases. The CDR3 contains 15 residues. In germline, CDR1 is SGHTA, CDR2 FQGNSA. This CDR3 is CASSSTGGVNTEAFF. DNA for the CDR3: TGTGCCAGCAGCTCGACAGGGGGCGTGAACACTGAAGCTTTCTTT.

The gene calls are TRBV6-5 and TRBJ1-4, with D possibly being TRBD1 (5 bases). V lost 0 bases and J lost 10, with 18 bases in between. The CDR3 contains 16 residues. From germline, CDR1 is MNHEY and CDR2 SVGAGI. CDR3 protein: CASSYSSGGGGGKLFF. For the CDR3, the DNA is TGTGCCAGCAGTTACTCAAGCGGGGGTGGGGGGGGAAAACTGTTTTTT.

This clone was recorded only once. The J gene is TRBJ2-2, the V gene TRBV11-2, with D tentatively TRBD1 (6 bases). Germline V gene sequence: CDR1 SGHAT, CDR2 FQNNGV. This CDR3 is 17 amino acids long. Trimming took off 1 base at V and 2 bases at J, with 14 bases between the two ends. The CDR3 loop is CASSLVRTRGNTGELFF. The CDR3 DNA reads TGTGCCAGCAGCTTAGTAAGGACCAGGGGTAACACCGGGGAGCTGTTTTTT.

V usage is TRBV6-5 and J usage is TRBJ1-5, with TRBD1 identical over 8 bases. CDR3 length: 15 residues. Germline assignment: CDR1 MNHEY and CDR2 SVGAGI. The junction had 10 bases not matched to a gene; V was cut back by 5 bases and J by 7 bases. The DNA of the CDR3 is TGTGCCAGCAGTGTAAGGACAGGGAGCGGCCAGCCCCAGCATTTT. Its translation is CASSVRTGSGQPQHF.